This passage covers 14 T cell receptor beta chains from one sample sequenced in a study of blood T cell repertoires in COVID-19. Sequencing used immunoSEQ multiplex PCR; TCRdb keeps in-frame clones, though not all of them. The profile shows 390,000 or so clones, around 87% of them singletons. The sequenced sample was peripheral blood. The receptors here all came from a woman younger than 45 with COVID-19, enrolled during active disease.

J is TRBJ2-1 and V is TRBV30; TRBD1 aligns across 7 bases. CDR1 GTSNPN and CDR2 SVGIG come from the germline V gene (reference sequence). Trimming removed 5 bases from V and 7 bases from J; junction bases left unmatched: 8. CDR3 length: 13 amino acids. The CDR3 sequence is CAWGRGYQNEQFF. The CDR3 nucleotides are TGTGCCTGGGGCAGGGGGTACCAAAATGAGCAGTTCTTC.

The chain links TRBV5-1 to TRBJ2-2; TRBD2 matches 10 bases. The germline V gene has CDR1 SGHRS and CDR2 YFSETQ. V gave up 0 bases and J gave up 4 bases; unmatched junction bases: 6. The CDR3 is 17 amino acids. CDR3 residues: CASSLASGRLVTGELFF. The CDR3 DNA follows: TGCGCCAGCAGCTTGGCTAGCGGGAGATTGGTCACCGGGGAGCTGTTTTTT.

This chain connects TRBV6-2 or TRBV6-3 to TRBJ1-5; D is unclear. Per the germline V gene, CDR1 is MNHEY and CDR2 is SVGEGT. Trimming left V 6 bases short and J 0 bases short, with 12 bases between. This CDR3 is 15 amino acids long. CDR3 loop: CASSSIAGSNQPQHF. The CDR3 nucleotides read TGTGCCAGCAGCTCTATCGCGGGTAGCAATCAGCCCCAGCATTTT.

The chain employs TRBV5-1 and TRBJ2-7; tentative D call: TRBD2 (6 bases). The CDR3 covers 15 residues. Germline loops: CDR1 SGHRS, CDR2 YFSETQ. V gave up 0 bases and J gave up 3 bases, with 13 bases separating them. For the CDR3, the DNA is TGCGCCAGCAGCTTGGCAGGGAGGAGAGGCTACGAGCAGTACTTC. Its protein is CASSLAGRRGYEQYF.

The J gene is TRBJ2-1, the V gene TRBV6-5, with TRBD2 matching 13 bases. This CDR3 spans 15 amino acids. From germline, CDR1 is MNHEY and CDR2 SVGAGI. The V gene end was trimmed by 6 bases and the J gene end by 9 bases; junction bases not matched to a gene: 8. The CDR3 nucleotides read TGTGCCAGCAGCCCAACTAGCGGGAGGGTCCGTGAGCAGTTCTTC. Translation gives CASSPTSGRVREQFF.

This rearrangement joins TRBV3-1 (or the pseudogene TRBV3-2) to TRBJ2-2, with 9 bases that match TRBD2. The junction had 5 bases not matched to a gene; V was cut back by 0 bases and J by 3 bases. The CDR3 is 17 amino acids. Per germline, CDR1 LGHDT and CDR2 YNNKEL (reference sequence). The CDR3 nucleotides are TGTGCCAGCAGCCAAGAGCGGGAGGGCCGTTACACCGGGGAGCTGTTTTTT. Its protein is CASSQEREGRYTGELFF.

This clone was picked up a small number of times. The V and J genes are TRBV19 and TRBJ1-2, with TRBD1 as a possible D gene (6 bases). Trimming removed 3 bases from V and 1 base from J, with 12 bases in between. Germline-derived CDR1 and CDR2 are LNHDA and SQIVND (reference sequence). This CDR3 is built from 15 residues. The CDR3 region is CASSIRDIGNYGYTF. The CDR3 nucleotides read TGTGCCAGTAGTATTAGGGACATCGGTAACTATGGCTACACCTTC.

The CDR3 sequence: CSASPEAYEQYF. In nucleotides, the CDR3 is TGCAGTGCTAGTCCGGAGGCCTACGAGCAGTACTTC. The chain carries TRBV20-1 and TRBJ2-7; D perhaps matches TRBD2 (5 bases). This CDR3 spans 12 amino acids. The V gene's germline CDR1 is DFQATT and CDR2 SNEGSKA (reference sequence). Trimming removed 3 bases at V and 2 bases at J, with 8 bases between.

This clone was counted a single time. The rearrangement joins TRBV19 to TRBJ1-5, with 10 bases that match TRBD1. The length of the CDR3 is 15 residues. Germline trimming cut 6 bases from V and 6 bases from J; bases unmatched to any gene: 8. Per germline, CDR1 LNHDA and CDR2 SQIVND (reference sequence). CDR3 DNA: TGTGCCAGTAGCTGGGGCGGGACAGGGGTTCAGCCCCAGCATTTT. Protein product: CASSWGGTGVQPQHF.

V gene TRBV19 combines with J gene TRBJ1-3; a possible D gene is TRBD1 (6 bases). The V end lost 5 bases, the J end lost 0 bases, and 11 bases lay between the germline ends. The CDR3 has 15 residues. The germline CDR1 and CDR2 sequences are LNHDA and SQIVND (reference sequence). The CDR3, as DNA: TGTGCCAGTAGTTCCGGACAGTACTCTGGAAACACCATATATTTT. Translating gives CASSSGQYSGNTIYF.

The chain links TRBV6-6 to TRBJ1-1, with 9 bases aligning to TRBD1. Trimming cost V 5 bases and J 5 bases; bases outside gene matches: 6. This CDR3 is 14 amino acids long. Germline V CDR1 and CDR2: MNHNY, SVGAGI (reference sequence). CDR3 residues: CASSPRTGATEAFF. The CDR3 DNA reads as TGTGCCAGCAGTCCCCGGACAGGGGCAACTGAAGCTTTCTTT.

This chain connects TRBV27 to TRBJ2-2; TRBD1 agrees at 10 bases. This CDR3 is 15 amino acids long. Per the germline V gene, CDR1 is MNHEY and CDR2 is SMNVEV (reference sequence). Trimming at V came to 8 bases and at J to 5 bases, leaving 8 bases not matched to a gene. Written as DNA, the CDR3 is TGTGCCAGCGGCTTGGGACAGGGGCGAACCGGGGAGCTGTTTTTT. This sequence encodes CASGLGQGRTGELFF.

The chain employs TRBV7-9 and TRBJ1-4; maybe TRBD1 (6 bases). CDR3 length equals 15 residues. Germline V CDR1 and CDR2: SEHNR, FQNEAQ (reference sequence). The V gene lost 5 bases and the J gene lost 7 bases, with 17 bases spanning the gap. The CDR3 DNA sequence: TGTGCCAGCAGCATCCGCAGGGGTGGTGCTGAAAAACTGTTTTTT. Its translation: CASSIRRGGAEKLFF.

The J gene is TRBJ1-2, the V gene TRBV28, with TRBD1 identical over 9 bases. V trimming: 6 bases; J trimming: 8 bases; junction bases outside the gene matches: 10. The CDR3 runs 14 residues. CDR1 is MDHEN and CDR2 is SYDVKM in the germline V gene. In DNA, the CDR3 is TGTGCCAGCAGACCCCTGGGACAGGGCTACGGCTACACCTTC. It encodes CASRPLGQGYGYTF.